This TCR beta chain was sequenced for a study of cytomegalovirus exposure and HLA in healthy donors. CDR3 length: 17 residues. V gave up 1 base and J gave up 0 bases, with 16 bases separating them. CDR1 is SGHNT, CDR2 YYREEE, per germline (reference sequence). The PCR ran on 60 Vbeta and 13 Jbeta primers. The protocol was immunoSEQ multiplex PCR, while the TCRdb copy is restricted to in-frame clones and leaves out a portion. In the table there are about 140,000 clones, roughly 73% of which are singletons. The rearrangement joins TRBV5-4 to TRBJ1-2; D ambiguous. The source is a woman between 40 and 50 years old in good health and CMV-seronegative. The sample consisted of PBMCs. The CDR3 DNA reads as TGTGCCAGCAGCTTGCCGCCGGGAGTTTGGTCTAACTATGGCTACACCTTC. It encodes CASSLPPGVWSNYGYTF.